What follows are 26 T cell receptor beta chains derived from one specimen sequenced in a study of CXCR3-negative and CXCR3-positive naive CD8 T cells. The TRB libraries of cDNA were built by UMI-labeled 5' RACE. Each CDR3 protein gets one entry in TCRdb, which reprocessed the 5' RACE reads and gives no DNA. This table lists approximately 83,000 distinct CDR3 sequences. Sequencing was performed on naive CXCR3- CD8+ T cells from blood. Indicated subset: CD45RO-CCR7+CD27+CD95- naive CD8+ T cells lacking CXCR3 (TNR3-). Every receptor here comes from a human donor in good health. Some clones in this sample may be carry-over from other donors' samples.

The chain is built from TRBV6-2 or TRBV6-3 and TRBJ2-2; TCRdb's assignment of TRBD1 cannot be checked, as there is no DNA. This CDR3 region has 14 residues. Germline CDR1 MNHEY, CDR2 SVGEGT. CDR3 residues: CASTRPGFTGELFF.

The chain combines TRBV29-1 with TRBJ2-1; TCRdb designates TRBD1, a call that cannot be tested without DNA. This CDR3 is built from 15 residues. Germline V lookup: CDR1 SQVTM, CDR2 ANQGSEA. The chain's CDR3 is CSVPGLSWDYNEQFF.

This chain connects TRBV24-1 to TRBJ2-2; TCRdb gives TRBD1 as the D gene, but with no DNA this cannot be confirmed. This CDR3 is built from 15 residues. The germline CDR1 and CDR2 sequences are KGHDR and SFDVKD. CDR3 sequence reads: CATSDPRGTTGELFF.

The chain is built from TRBV2 and TRBJ2-7; lacking DNA, the TRBD2 call made by TCRdb goes unchecked. This CDR3 comprises 16 residues. Germline CDR1 is SNHLY and CDR2 is FYNNEI. The CDR3 sequence is CASSEGLAGGLHEQYF.

The rearrangement uses TRBV10-3 and TRBJ2-3; there is no DNA to check the TCRdb D call of TRBD1. The CDR3 totals 14 residues. The germline V gene encodes CDR1 ENHRY and CDR2 SYGVKD. The CDR3 spells CAISDPGSLNTQYF.

The chain couples TRBV5-1 to TRBJ2-2. The CDR3 is made up of 16 amino acids. Germline CDR1 SGHRS, CDR2 YFSETQ. CDR3 residues: CASSLSGSANTGELFF.

V gene TRBV27 combines with J gene TRBJ2-7; TCRdb returns TRBD1, unconfirmable since there is no DNA. CDR1 and CDR2 (germline): MNHEY, SMNVEV (reference sequence). CDR3 size: 13 residues. CDR3 residues: CASRGQGAYEQYF.

Here the CDR3 reads CASSRPPFSGETNEKLFF. The J gene is TRBJ1-4, the V gene TRBV7-9. The CDR3 totals 18 residues. Germline V gene lookup returns CDR1 SEHNR and CDR2 FQNEAQ (reference sequence).

The rearrangement uses TRBV20-1 and TRBJ2-7; TCRdb returns TRBD2, unconfirmable since there is no DNA. CDR1 and CDR2 (germline): DFQATT, SNEGSKA (reference sequence). There are 14 residues in the CDR3. The CDR3: CSARGGTSRQEQYF.

V is TRBV9 and J is TRBJ1-5. CDR1 is SGDLS and CDR2 is YYNGEE in the germline V gene. The CDR3 is 14 residues long. CDR3 sequence: CASSVAPTRQPQHF.

This CDR3 is CAISDPGRVIGELFF. The chain recombines TRBV10-3 with TRBJ2-2; TCRdb's D call, TRBD1, is unchecked because there is no DNA. Germline lookup yields CDR1 ENHRY and CDR2 SYGVKD. The CDR3 extends over 15 amino acids.

This sequence joins TRBV12-3 or TRBV12-4 and TRBJ2-1; TCRdb picks TRBD2, but there is no DNA to check that call. The CDR3 spans 17 residues. CDR3 sequence: CASSLTIRLGVYNEQFF.

This chain links TRBV18 with TRBJ2-7; TCRdb returns TRBD1, unconfirmable since there is no DNA. The CDR3 spans 15 residues. The germline CDR1 and CDR2 sequences are KGHSH and LQKENI. This CDR3 is CASSLTRTGLDEQYF.

The genes are TRBV7-9 and TRBJ2-7; no DNA is available, so the TRBD2 call from TCRdb remains unchecked. Germline CDR1 SEHNR, CDR2 FQNEAQ (reference sequence). The CDR3 is 16 amino acids. The CDR3 sequence: CASSTGLAGVSYEQYF.

The rearrangement uses TRBV7-9 and TRBJ2-7. Germline V gene data show CDR1 as SEHNR and CDR2 as FQNEAQ (reference sequence). This CDR3 comprises 16 residues. This CDR3 is CASSSSSKLGDYEQYF.

The chain uses TRBV13 and TRBJ2-5; TCRdb's D call, TRBD2, is unchecked because there is no DNA. The germline gives CDR1 PRHDT, CDR2 FYEKMQ (reference sequence). The CDR3 sequence is 17 residues long. Here the CDR3 reads CASSKLVAGGPEETQYF.

CDR3 protein: CASNSRGQNQETQYF. The chain couples TRBV6-6 to TRBJ2-5; the D call from TCRdb, TRBD1, cannot be confirmed without DNA. CDR1 is MNHNY, CDR2 SVGAGI, per germline (reference sequence). This CDR3 is built from 15 residues.

V gene TRBV29-1 combines with J gene TRBJ2-2; TCRdb names TRBD2, which stays unverified in the absence of DNA. Germline V CDR1 and CDR2: SQVTM, ANQGSEA. This CDR3 has 13 residues. CDR3 in amino acids: CSGTSGVTGELFF.

The chain recombines TRBV29-1 with TRBJ2-2; TCRdb returns TRBD1, unconfirmable since there is no DNA. The CDR3 length is 14 residues. Per germline, CDR1 SQVTM and CDR2 ANQGSEA. CDR3 protein: CSVERAGFTGELFF.

CDR3 residues: CAWNADLRLYEQYF. The chain is built from TRBV30 and TRBJ2-7. The CDR3 is made up of 14 amino acids. CDR1 and CDR2 (germline): GTSNPN, SVGIG (reference sequence).

J is TRBJ2-2 and V is TRBV21-1; TCRdb returns TRBD1, unconfirmable since there is no DNA. TRBV21-1 is reported as a pseudogene. CDR3 size: 17 residues. The CDR3 loop is CASSKSDRGSNTGELFF.

The chain combines TRBV25-1 with TRBJ1-1. CDR1 is MGHDK and CDR2 is SYGVNS in the germline V gene. The CDR3 is 13 amino acids. The CDR3 is CASSEYWPKRAFF.

The rearrangement joins TRBV29-1 to TRBJ1-1. CDR3 length equals 12 residues. Germline V gene lookup returns CDR1 SQVTM and CDR2 ANQGSEA. CDR3 sequence: CSVEPRETEAFF.

This rearrangement joins TRBV29-1 to TRBJ2-7; TCRdb selects TRBD1, and the lack of DNA leaves this call unchecked. Germline V lookup: CDR1 SQVTM, CDR2 ANQGSEA. The CDR3 is made up of 11 amino acids. CDR3 sequence: CSFTGIYEQYF.

This rearrangement joins TRBV2 to TRBJ2-7. Per germline, CDR1 SNHLY and CDR2 FYNNEI. This CDR3 region has 15 residues. The CDR3 spells CASNSRRGWDCEQYF. Based on the CDR3 plus reference TRBV2 and TRBJ2-7, the full variable domain is EPEVTQTPSHQVTQMGQEVILRCVPISNHLYFYWYRQILGQKVEFLVSFYNNEISEKSEIFDDQFSVERPDGSNFTLKIRSTKLEDSAMYFCASNSRRGWDCEQYFGPGTRLTVT.

V gene TRBV12-3 or TRBV12-4 combines with J gene TRBJ2-3. The CDR3 is 16 residues long. The CDR3 reads CASSLGVSPSTDTQYF.